These T cell receptor beta chains were read from a single sample in a study of T-cell reconstitution after alpha-beta-depleted transplantation in children. A single record per CDR3 protein comes from TCRdb applying MiXCR to the PCR reads. The table shows around 410,000 distinct CDR3 sequences, with roughly 11% occurring only once. Sequencing was performed on PBMCs from the stem cell graft donor, taken from the stem cell graft. The receptors were gathered from a human donor who donated a stem cell graft to a child with acute myeloid leukemia. Both conserved end residues are part of each CDR3. The D gene is left open where the match is weak. Clone size appears in some rows only: once, few, many, or a class for an expanded clone.

V gene	clone size	J gene	D gene	CDR3 protein	CDR3 DNA
TRBV28	many	TRBJ2-3	.	CASSLRGVSVTDTQYF	TGTGCCAGCAGTTTGAGGGGAGTTAGTGTTACAGATACGCAGTATTTT
TRBV7-9	.	TRBJ2-3	TRBD1	CASSQTRDRDFQNAQYF	TGTGCCAGCAGTCAGACCCGGGACAGGGACTTTCAGAATGCGCAGTATTTT
TRBV27	.	TRBJ2-2	.	CASRGWETGELFF	TGTGCCAGCAGAGGCTGGGAAACCGGGGAGCTGTTTTTT
TRBV7-2	many	TRBJ2-3	TRBD2	CASSLAHSGGTSTDTQYF	TGTGCCAGCAGCTTAGCGCATAGCGGGGGGACTAGCACAGATACGCAGTATTTT
TRBV20-1	few	TRBJ1-1	.	CSARVSVGTEAFF	TGCAGTGCTAGGGTATCGGTGGGCACTGAAGCTTTCTTT
TRBV5-6	few	TRBJ1-2	TRBD1	CASSLSLTGDYGYTF	TGTGCCAGCAGCTTGAGTTTGACAGGGGACTATGGCTACACCTTC
TRBV29-1	few	TRBJ2-2	.	CSVGPFWGKRTGELFF	TGCAGCGTTGGTCCCTTCTGGGGGAAGCGCACCGGGGAGCTGTTTTTT
TRBV7-9	.	TRBJ2-7	.	CASSPSFVDEQYF	TGTGCCAGCAGCCCGAGCTTTGTAGACGAGCAGTACTTC
TRBV5-6	.	TRBJ2-1	TRBD2	CASSLGLARDEQFF	TGTGCCAGCAGCTTGGGACTAGCTAGGGATGAGCAGTTCTTC
TRBV20-1	.	TRBJ1-1	TRBD1	CSARDQGTGYGTEAFF	TGCAGTGCTAGAGATCAGGGGACAGGGTACGGCACTGAAGCTTTCTTT
TRBV5-4	.	TRBJ2-5	.	CASSLELMETQYF	TGTGCCAGCAGCTTGGAACTGATGGAGACCCAGTACTTC
TRBV5-1	many	TRBJ1-1	.	CASSRMELNTEAFF	TGCGCCAGCAGCCGTATGGAACTGAACACTGAAGCTTTCTTT
TRBV29-1	few	TRBJ1-2	TRBD1	CSAPLTGTGMGGYTF	TGCAGTGCCCCCCTGACAGGGACCGGAATGGGGGGCTACACCTTC
TRBV11-1	.	TRBJ2-1	TRBD2	CASSLGPSGGAQSSYNEQFF	TGTGCCAGCAGCTTGGGACCTAGCGGGGGGGCCCAGAGCTCCTACAATGAGCAGTTCTTC
TRBV7-2	few	TRBJ2-2	TRBD2	CASSSDPGLVRIGELFF	TGTGCCAGCAGCTCCGACCCGGGACTAGTCAGAATCGGGGAGCTGTTTTTT
TRBV2	few	TRBJ2-5	.	CANKGNAQETQYF	TGTGCCAACAAGGGGAACGCACAAGAGACCCAGTACTTC
TRBV7-9	few	TRBJ2-2	.	CASSLIHNTGELFF	TGTGCCAGCAGCTTAATCCACAACACCGGGGAGCTGTTTTTT